The 16 T cell receptor beta chains below all came from one sample that was sequenced in a study of regulatory T cells in long-lasting Graves disease. The authors built TCR beta libraries using iRepertoire HTBI primers and Arm-PCR of CDR3 regions. TCRdb analysed the multiplex PCR reads with MiXCR anew, one entry per CDR3 protein. The table has under 800,000 distinct CDR3 sequences, about 15% seen once. Time point indicated: newly diagnosed GD, antithyroid drugs for less than 3 months. PBMC RNA was the source of the TCR library. This sample was also put to use in a study of T cells in Graves' hyperthyroidism and ophthalmopathy.

Here the sequenced sample was peripheral blood mononuclear cells (PBMCs), taken at new diagnosis, from a patient treated with antithyroid drugs. These TCRs come from a woman under 40 with Graves disease.

This clonotype was seen a few times. The chain employs TRBV7-9 and TRBJ2-7, with unresolved D. The CDR3 loop spans 14 amino acids. Trimming stripped 2 bases from V and 0 bases from J, with 8 bases between. The V gene's germline CDR1 is SEHNR and CDR2 FQNEAQ (reference sequence). The chain's CDR3 is CASSLTASSYEQYF. CDR3 nucleotide sequence: TGTGCCAGCAGCTTAACAGCGAGCTCCTACGAGCAGTACTTC.

This clonotype was seen a handful of times. V and J are TRBV28 and TRBJ1-1; D remains unclear. Germline V gives CDR1 MDHEN, CDR2 SYDVKM. V shed 2 bases and J shed 5 bases, with 15 bases lying between them. This CDR3 has 15 amino acids. The CDR3 reads CASSLLLEGRTEAFF. The CDR3 bases are TGTGCCAGCAGTTTACTCCTGGAAGGGAGGACTGAAGCTTTCTTT.

This clonotype was counted at least ten times. The rearrangement uses TRBV2 and TRBJ1-2; 8 nucleotides align to TRBD1. This CDR3 comprises 15 residues. V lost 4 bases and J lost 7; bases outside the gene matches: 11. Germline values: CDR1 SNHLY, CDR2 FYNNEI. CDR3 DNA: TGTGCCAGCAGTGGCACTCAGGGGGCTGAAGGTGGCTACACCTTC. It specifies CASSGTQGAEGGYTF.

The table lists this clonotype with many counts. J is TRBJ1-5 and V is TRBV28; D is unclear. Germline V gene lookup returns CDR1 MDHEN and CDR2 SYDVKM. Deletions cut 6 bases from V and 4 bases from J, with 10 bases between. The CDR3 contains 13 residues. In DNA, the CDR3 is TGTGCCAGCAGGAGCCCCTTTAATCAGCCCCAGCATTTT. It codes for CASRSPFNQPQHF.

A few counts support this clonotype. The V gene is TRBV24-1, the J gene TRBJ2-3; D unclear. From germline, CDR1 is KGHDR and CDR2 SFDVKD. CDR3 size: 14 residues. The V gene lost 4 bases and the J gene lost 6 bases, with 13 bases spanning the gap. This chain's CDR3 is CATSDPASGDTQYF. The CDR3 nucleotides are TGTGCCACCAGTGACCCAGCTAGTGGGGATACGCAGTATTTT.

This chain joins TRBV20-1 and TRBJ1-2; tentatively, D is TRBD1 (5 bases). V dropped 5 bases and J dropped 1 base, with 11 bases sitting between them. The CDR3 has 13 residues. The germline V gene encodes CDR1 DFQATT and CDR2 SNEGSKA (reference sequence). In nucleotides, the CDR3 is TGCAGTGCTGACAGCGACTTTAACTATGGCTACACCTTC. This codes for CSADSDFNYGYTF.

The gene calls are TRBV10-3 and TRBJ1-1; 7 positions agree with TRBD1. Germline values: CDR1 ENHRY, CDR2 SYGVKD. The CDR3 is 14 amino acids. Unmatched junction bases numbered 1, after V lost 3 bases and J lost 0 bases. In DNA form, the CDR3 reads TGTGCCATCAGTGAAGGGACAGTGAACACTGAAGCTTTCTTT. This codes for CAISEGTVNTEAFF.

A few counts support this clonotype. The chain combines TRBV6-2 or TRBV6-3 with TRBJ2-7; 8 bases are a match to TRBD1. Trimming took 6 bases from V and 3 from J; bases not matched to a gene: 13. This CDR3 region has 16 residues. Germline CDR1 and CDR2: MNHEY and SVGEGT. In DNA, the CDR3 is TGTGCCAGCAGCCCTCGGAAGGGACAGGTGGACTACGAGCAGTACTTC. Amino acid sequence: CASSPRKGQVDYEQYF.

The CDR3 loop is CASSPQGNGELFF. Here the CDR3 DNA reads TGTGCCAGCAGCCCACAGGGTAACGGGGAGCTGTTTTTT. This chain connects TRBV9 to TRBJ2-2; a weak D match, TRBD1 (6 bases). Trimming removed 4 bases at V and 7 bases at J, with 11 bases between. The CDR3 consists of 13 residues. Per germline, CDR1 SGDLS and CDR2 YYNGEE.

This clonotype was counted ten times or more. The chain combines TRBV6-1 with TRBJ1-5; 9 bases agree with TRBD1. CDR3 length equals 16 residues. Germline-derived CDR1 and CDR2 are MNHNS and SASEGT. J was trimmed by 3 bases and V by 6 bases; bases with no gene match: 9. The CDR3 reads CASRSRTGDVNQPQHF. The CDR3 DNA reads TGTGCCAGCAGGTCCCGGACAGGGGATGTCAATCAGCCCCAGCATTTT.

The sample holds many counts of this clonotype. The chain couples TRBV2 to TRBJ2-3, with 7 bases aligning to TRBD2. This CDR3 is 16 amino acids long. The V gene end was trimmed by 5 bases and the J gene end by 0 bases; junction bases not matched to a gene: 8. The germline V gene has CDR1 SNHLY and CDR2 FYNNEI. The CDR3 DNA reads as TGTGCCAGCAGTCCCTTACTAGCGACTAGCACAGATACGCAGTATTTT. Its translation is CASSPLLATSTDTQYF. Supplemented by reference TRBV2 and TRBJ2-3, the full variable domain reads EPEVTQTPSHQVTQMGQEVILRCVPISNHLYFYWYRQILGQKVEFLVSFYNNEISEKSEIFDDQFSVERPDGSNFTLKIRSTKLEDSAMYFCASSPLLATSTDTQYFGPGTRLTVL.

The V gene is TRBV9, the J gene TRBJ1-4; D is uncertain. The CDR3 consists of 13 residues. V lost 3 bases and J lost 7, with 10 bases in between. The germline V gene has CDR1 SGDLS and CDR2 YYNGEE. CDR3 amino acids: CASSDGRGEKLFF. Here the CDR3 DNA reads TGTGCCAGCAGCGACGGCCGAGGTGAAAAACTGTTTTTT.

Points on this clonotype: The germline gene is not matched at one end of the junction; a read error may be the cause. The CDR3: CASILTETTYNEQFF. The CDR3 DNA reads TGTGCCAGCATCTTAACTGAGACGACGTACAATGAGCAGTTCTTC. V is TRBV7-2 and J is TRBJ2-1; no reliable D call. Germline-derived CDR1 and CDR2 are SGHTA and FQGNSA. This CDR3 is built from 15 residues.

There are many counts of this clonotype. The rearrangement joins TRBV6-1 to TRBJ1-2; D is undetermined. The V and J ends lost 10 bases and 7 bases respectively, with 19 bases between them. The germline gives CDR1 MNHNS, CDR2 SASEGT. The CDR3 length is 13 residues. As DNA, the CDR3 is TGTGCCACAAGACCCCCAGGAGTCGGTGGCTACACCTTC. Encoded protein: CATRPPGVGGYTF.

This rearrangement joins TRBV6-2 or TRBV6-3 to TRBJ1-1, with a weak D call TRBD1 (5 bases). The CDR3 loop spans 14 amino acids. Germline V gene data show CDR1 as MNHEY and CDR2 as SVGEGT. V dropped 2 bases and J dropped 6 bases, with 13 bases sitting between them. CDR3 in DNA: TGTGCCAGCAGTTACGAGGGGTATATGGCTGAAGCTTTCTTT. This codes for CASSYEGYMAEAFF.

There are many counts of this clonotype. The CDR3: CASSPAEPFSEQYF. CDR3 in DNA: TGTGCCAGCAGCCCGGCCGAGCCGTTCTCCGAGCAGTACTTC. The chain carries TRBV28 and TRBJ2-7, with D hard to call. V lost 6 bases and J lost 6, with 18 bases in between. CDR1 is MDHEN and CDR2 is SYDVKM in the germline V gene. CDR3 length: 14 residues.